The subject of this entry is one T cell receptor (beta chain). This specimen belongs to a study of blood T cell repertoires in COVID-19. As handled by the study authors: It was from reference gene primer amplification that nucleated cell counts were estimated. Here immunoSEQ multiplex PCR was the method, and the copy in TCRdb shows in-frame clones only, minus some. Clone size and the V and J calls come from that table; the DNA yielded D and trimming. This table holds some 97,000 clones, 86% found once. Germline V gene data show CDR1 as SEHNR and CDR2 as FQNEAQ (reference sequence). Trimming cost V 4 bases and J 5 bases; bases outside gene matches: 13. The CDR3 is 16 amino acids. The age range of participants was 18 to 89 years, with residence in more than 20 US areas. The study counted Cohort 3 donors as recovered given two negative PCRs, clearance, or symptom resolution.

The chain has TRBV7-9 and TRBJ1-2; TRBD1 matches at 7 bases. Sequencing was done on a sample of PBMCs or T cells enriched from blood (not recorded which). This TCR was sampled from a woman between 50 and 59 years old who had recovered from COVID-19. The CDR3 DNA reads TGTGCCAGCAGCTATAATCGGGACAGCCACTCTTATGGCTACACCTTC. Amino acids: CASSYNRDSHSYGYTF. Using reference TRBV7-9 and TRBJ1-2 for the parts outside the CDR3, the full variable domain is DTGVSQNPRHKITKRGQNVTFRCDPISEHNRLYWYRQTLGQGPEFLTYFQNEAQLEKSRLLSDRFSAERPKGSFSTLEIQRTEQGDSAMYLCASSYNRDSHSYGYTFGSGTRLTVV.